The text below deals with one TCR beta chain. These data originate in a study of blood T cell repertoires in COVID-19. Some clones are missing from TCRdb's copy, which holds only in-frame ones; the method was immunoSEQ multiplex PCR. This sample has 140,000 to 150,000 clones, with over 75% found just once. The source material was peripheral blood. The sequence was obtained from a man between 60 and 70 years old with active or convalescent COVID-19.

In DNA form, the CDR3 reads TGTGCCAGCAGCTCGGACAGGATGAGGGGCTACACCTTC. Translated: CASSSDRMRGYTF. The chain has TRBV7-2 and TRBJ1-2, with 7 bases identical to TRBD1. Germline-derived CDR1 and CDR2 are SGHTA and FQGNSA. V was clipped by 4 bases and J by 8 bases; unmatched bases: 7. This CDR3 has 13 amino acids.